The present T cell receptor beta chain was sequenced within a study of T cell repertoires in ileal Crohn's disease. Points from the study as a whole: Clonal expansions were more frequent in active smokers than non-smokers at surgery.

This CDR3 has 14 amino acids. J was trimmed by 5 bases and V by 4 bases; bases with no gene match: 7. Germline values: CDR1 SGHNT, CDR2 YYREEE (reference sequence). A single count supports this clone. What it binds is unknown. Generated by immunoSEQ multiplex PCR, the TCRdb table keeps only in-frame clones and is missing some. The sample contains 8,500 to 13,000 clones, under 85% of which appear only once. Stated time point: neoterminal ileum biopsy at postoperative endoscopy, about 6 months after surgery. Eligibility required adulthood, ileal or ileocolonic Crohn's disease and indicated ileocolonic resection.

Specimen: ileal tissue. The TCR sequence derives from an adult with Crohn's disease. V usage is TRBV5-4 and J usage is TRBJ2-5; 8 bases match TRBD1. The DNA for the CDR3 is TGTGCCAGCAGCCCAGCAGGGGGCGGGGAGACCCAGTACTTC. Amino acid sequence: CASSPAGGGETQYF.